Listed below are T cell receptor beta chains from one sample, sequenced in a study of blood T cell repertoires in COVID-19. Libraries were prepared by immunoSEQ multiplex PCR; TCRdb keeps only in-frame clonotypes and omits some of them. The table lists about 110,000 clones, over 75% of them singletons. The sequencing input was peripheral blood. These receptors all stem from a woman at least 80 years old with acute or convalescent COVID-19. Each CDR3 is given with its conserved first and last residue. Each record gives: V gene, J gene, D gene, CDR3 length, CDR3 protein, CDR3 DNA. D genes are given only for firm matches.

TRBV5-6	TRBJ2-3	.	14	CASSRYDGTDTQYF	TGTGCCAGCAGCCGCTATGACGGGACAGATACGCAGTATTTT
TRBV9	TRBJ2-2	.	14	CASSVGDRTSKLFF	TGTGCCAGCAGCGTAGGAGACAGGACGTCCAAGCTGTTTTTT
TRBV5-1	TRBJ2-7	TRBD1	14	CASSRPTGSYEQYF	TGCGCCAGCAGCCGACCGACAGGGTCCTACGAGCAGTACTTC
TRBV7-2	TRBJ2-4	TRBD1	15	CASSSMGQGVNIQYF	TGTGCCAGCAGCTCAATGGGACAGGGGGTGAACATTCAGTACTTC
TRBV5-5	TRBJ2-2	.	14	CASSWARETGELFF	TGTGCCAGCAGCTGGGCGCGGGAAACCGGGGAGCTGTTTTTT
TRBV2	TRBJ2-7	TRBD2	17	CASRKGLAGGSSYEQYF	TGTGCCAGCAGAAAGGGACTAGCGGGGGGGAGCTCCTACGAGCAGTACTTC
TRBV5-6	TRBJ2-7	TRBD1	17	CASSYGMAQGVSGEQYF	TGTGCCAGCAGCTACGGGATGGCACAGGGGGTATCGGGTGAGCAGTACTTC
TRBV20-1	TRBJ2-7	.	14	CSASSGTSSYEQYF	TGCAGTGCTAGTTCCGGGACATCGTCCTACGAGCAGTACTTC
TRBV19	TRBJ2-2	TRBD1	15	CASIGEGGYTGELFF	TGTGCCAGTATAGGAGAAGGGGGCTACACCGGGGAGCTGTTTTTT
TRBV27	TRBJ1-2	.	15	CASSFKGRGTYGYTF	TGTGCCAGCAGTTTCAAGGGGCGCGGGACGTATGGCTACACCTTC
TRBV4-3	TRBJ2-2	.	16	CASSQNRDTYTGELFF	TGCGCCAGCAGCCAGAACCGGGACACTTACACCGGGGAGCTGTTTTTT
TRBV3-1/TRBV3-2	TRBJ2-3	.	14	CASSQERGLYTQYF	TGTGCCAGCAGCCAGGAACGGGGGTTATATACGCAGTATTTT
TRBV14	TRBJ2-3	.	16	CASSQTSGLSTDTQYF	TGTGCCAGCAGCCAAACCTCCGGACTCAGCACAGATACGCAGTATTTT
TRBV5-6	TRBJ1-3	TRBD1	17	CASSYISGTGAGNTIYF	TGTGCCAGCAGCTATATATCCGGGACAGGGGCTGGAAACACCATATATTTT